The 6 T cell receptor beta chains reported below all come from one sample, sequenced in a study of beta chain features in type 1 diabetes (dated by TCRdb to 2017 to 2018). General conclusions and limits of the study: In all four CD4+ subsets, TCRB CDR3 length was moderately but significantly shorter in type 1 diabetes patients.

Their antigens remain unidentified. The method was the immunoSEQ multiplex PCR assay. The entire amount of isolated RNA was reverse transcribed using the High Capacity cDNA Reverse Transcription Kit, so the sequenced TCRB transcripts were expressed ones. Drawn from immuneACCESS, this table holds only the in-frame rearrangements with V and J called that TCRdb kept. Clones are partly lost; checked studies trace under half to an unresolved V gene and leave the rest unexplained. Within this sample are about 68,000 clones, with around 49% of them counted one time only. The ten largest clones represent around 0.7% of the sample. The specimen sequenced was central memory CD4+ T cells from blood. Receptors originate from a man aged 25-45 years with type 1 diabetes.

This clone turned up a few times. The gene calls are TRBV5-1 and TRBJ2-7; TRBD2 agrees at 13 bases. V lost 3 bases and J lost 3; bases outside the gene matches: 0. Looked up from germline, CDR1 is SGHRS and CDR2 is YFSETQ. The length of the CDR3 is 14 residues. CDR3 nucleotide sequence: TGCGCCAGCAGCTGGACTAGCGGGGGCTACGAGCAGTACTTC. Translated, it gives CASSWTSGGYEQYF.

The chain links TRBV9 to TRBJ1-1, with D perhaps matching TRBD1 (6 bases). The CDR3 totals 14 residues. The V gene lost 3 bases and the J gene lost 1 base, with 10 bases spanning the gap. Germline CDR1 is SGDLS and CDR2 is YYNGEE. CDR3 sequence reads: CASSGATGNTEAFF. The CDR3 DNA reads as TGTGCCAGCAGCGGAGCGACAGGGAACACTGAAGCTTTCTTT. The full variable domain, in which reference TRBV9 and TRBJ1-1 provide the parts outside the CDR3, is DSGVTQTPKHLITATGQRVTLRCSPRSGDLSVYWYQQSLDQGLQFLIQYYNGEERAKGNILERFSAQQFPDLHSELNLSSLELGDSALYFCASSGATGNTEAFFGQGTRLTVV.

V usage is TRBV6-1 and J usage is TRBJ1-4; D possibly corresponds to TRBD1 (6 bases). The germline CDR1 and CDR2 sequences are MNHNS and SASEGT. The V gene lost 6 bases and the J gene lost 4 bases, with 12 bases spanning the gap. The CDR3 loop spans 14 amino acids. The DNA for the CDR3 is TGTGCCAGCAGAGGACAGACCTATAATGAAAAACTGTTTTTT. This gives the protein CASRGQTYNEKLFF.

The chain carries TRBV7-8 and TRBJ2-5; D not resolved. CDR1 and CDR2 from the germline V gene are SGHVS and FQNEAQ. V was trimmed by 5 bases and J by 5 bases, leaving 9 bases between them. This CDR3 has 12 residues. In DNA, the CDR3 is TGTGCCAGCAGCCCTATGGTTGAGACCCAGTACTTC. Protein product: CASSPMVETQYF.

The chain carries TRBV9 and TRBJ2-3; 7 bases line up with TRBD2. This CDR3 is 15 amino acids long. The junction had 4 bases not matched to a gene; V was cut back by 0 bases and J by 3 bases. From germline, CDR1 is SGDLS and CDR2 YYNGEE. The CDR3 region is CASSVVERETDTQYF. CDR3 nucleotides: TGTGCCAGCAGCGTAGTTGAGCGGGAAACAGATACGCAGTATTTT.

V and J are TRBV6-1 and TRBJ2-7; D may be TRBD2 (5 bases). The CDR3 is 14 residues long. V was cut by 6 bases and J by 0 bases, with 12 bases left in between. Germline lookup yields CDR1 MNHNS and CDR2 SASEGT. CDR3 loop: CASSRTADSYEQYF. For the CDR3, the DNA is TGTGCCAGCAGCCGGACTGCGGACTCCTACGAGCAGTACTTC.